Listed here are 17 T cell receptor beta chains from one sample, sequenced in a study of cytomegalovirus exposure and HLA in healthy donors. The PCR contained 60 Vbeta and 13 Jbeta primers. This table comes from immunoSEQ multiplex PCR, and its TCRdb copy is limited to in-frame clones, with some not included. This table holds approximately 120,000 clones, over 75% found once. Sequenced sample: PBMCs. These receptors came from a man in his forties or fifties in good health and CMV-seropositive.

This clone was detected only once. The chain combines TRBV28 with TRBJ1-5, with 7 bases that match TRBD1. Trimming took 4 bases from V and 7 from J; bases not matched to a gene: 10. The CDR3 is 15 amino acids. Germline V gene data show CDR1 as MDHEN and CDR2 as SYDVKM. CDR3: CASSSLNRGEQPQHF. CDR3 nucleotides: TGTGCCAGCAGTTCCCTGAACAGGGGAGAACAGCCCCAGCATTTT.

In the case of this clone: The junction does not match germline at one end; this may be a read error. CDR3 DNA sequence: TGTGCCAGCAGTTTGGCCGCTCTGTCGTCCAAAAACAGTCAGTACTTC. Translating it yields CASSLAALSSKNSQYF. The chain joins TRBV28 to TRBJ2-4, with D unclear. This CDR3 has 16 residues. Germline V lookup: CDR1 MDHEN, CDR2 SYDVKM. The complete variable domain, with remaining parts taken from reference TRBV28 and TRBJ2-4, reads DVKVTQSSRYLVKRTGEKVFLECVQDMDHENMFWYRQDPGLGLRLIYFSYDVKMKEKGDIPEGYSVSREKKERFSLILESASTNQTSMYLCASSLAALSSKNSQYFGAGTRLSVL.

The chain joins TRBV30 to TRBJ1-2, with 8 bases lining up with TRBD1. V was pared by 2 bases and J by 4 bases, with 6 bases of the junction left unmatched. The CDR3 has 14 residues. CDR1 and CDR2 from the germline V gene are GTSNPN and SVGIG (reference sequence). CDR3 DNA sequence: TGTGCCTGGAGTTTCGGACAGGGCGTCTATGGCTACACCTTC. Its protein is CAWSFGQGVYGYTF.

This clone appeared once. V is TRBV20-1 and J is TRBJ1-2; tentative D call: TRBD1 (5 bases). Between the trimmed V and J ends, which lost 2 bases and 8 bases, there was a span of 9 bases. The CDR3 extends over 11 amino acids. Germline CDR1 DFQATT, CDR2 SNEGSKA (reference sequence). This CDR3 reads CSARSGDGYTF. The DNA for the CDR3 is TGCAGTGCTAGATCGGGGGACGGCTACACCTTC.

This sequence joins TRBV2 and TRBJ2-2; TRBD1 might be the D (6 bases). V lost 7 bases, J lost 2 bases, and 17 bases lay in between. Germline CDR1 is SNHLY and CDR2 is FYNNEI. There are 16 residues in the CDR3. The DNA for the CDR3 is TGTGCCAGCACGAAAGACAGGAACCTTAACACCGGGGAGCTGTTTTTT. Protein product: CASTKDRNLNTGELFF.

The chain uses TRBV6-5 and TRBJ2-7; D call uncertain. The CDR3 length is 14 residues. V shed 0 bases and J shed 5 bases, with 11 bases lying between them. Germline values: CDR1 MNHEY, CDR2 SVGAGI. The CDR3 region has the DNA TGTGCCAGCAGTTACTCGGGCAGCTCGAACGAGCAGTACTTC. Protein sequence: CASSYSGSSNEQYF.

This chain connects TRBV10-3 to TRBJ1-6, with TRBD1 matching 9 bases. The CDR3 extends over 14 amino acids. V shed 6 bases, J shed 6 bases, and the junction held 3 bases outside the gene matches. Germline V gives CDR1 ENHRY, CDR2 SYGVKD. The CDR3 region has the DNA TGTGCCATCAGGGGGACAGGGCTTAATTCACCCCTCCACTTT. Its translation: CAIRGTGLNSPLHF.

This chain connects TRBV28 to TRBJ1-3; 10 nucleotides line up with TRBD1. Trimming took 5 bases from V and 0 from J; bases not matched to a gene: 7. CDR1 is MDHEN and CDR2 is SYDVKM in the germline V gene. The CDR3 has 17 residues. CDR3 DNA sequence: TGTGCCAGCAGTCGGGGACAGGGGTTGATCTCTGGAAACACCATATATTTT. Protein product: CASSRGQGLISGNTIYF.

The chain recombines TRBV10-2 with TRBJ1-5; the D is unclear. This CDR3 has 14 residues. Germline-derived CDR1 and CDR2 are WSHSY and SAAADI. Trimming left V 7 bases short and J 6 bases short, with 16 bases between. For the CDR3, the DNA is TGCGCCAGCACCGTAGCTCCTCGAGGTCAGCCCCAGCATTTT. Translation gives CASTVAPRGQPQHF.

J is TRBJ2-7 and V is TRBV19, with 7 bases matching TRBD2. CDR3 length: 14 residues. V trimming: 5 bases; J trimming: 9 bases; junction bases outside the gene matches: 13. CDR1 and CDR2 from the germline V gene are LNHDA and SQIVND (reference sequence). DNA for the CDR3: TGTGCCAGTAGTGTTGCGACTCGGGGGGTTTCGCAGTACTTC. Its protein is CASSVATRGVSQYF.

This chain uses TRBV19 with TRBJ2-7; D may be TRBD2 (5 bases). CDR1 is LNHDA and CDR2 is SQIVND in the germline V gene (reference sequence). There are 14 residues in the CDR3. V was cut by 3 bases and J by 0 bases, with 9 bases left in between. CDR3 region: CASSMDSVSYEQYF. CDR3 sequence (DNA): TGTGCCAGTAGTATGGATAGCGTCTCCTACGAGCAGTACTTC. Full variable domain (remainder filled in from reference TRBV19 and TRBJ2-7): DGGITQSPKYLFRKEGQNVTLSCEQNLNHDAMYWYRQDPGQGLRLIYYSQIVNDFQKGDIAEGYSVSREKKESFPLTVTSAQKNPTAFYLCASSMDSVSYEQYFGPGTRLTVT.

The V gene is TRBV4-3, the J gene TRBJ1-2, with D possibly TRBD1 on 5 matching bases. This CDR3 contains 15 residues. CDR1 and CDR2 from the germline V gene are LGHNA and YSLEER. V shed 1 base and J shed 8 bases, with 17 bases lying between them. Here the CDR3 reads CASSQAWGELWGYTF. In DNA form, the CDR3 reads TGCGCCAGCAGCCAAGCCTGGGGGGAGCTTTGGGGCTACACCTTC.

This clone came up a few times. V and J are TRBV7-3 and TRBJ2-3, with TRBD2 identical over 9 bases. V was pared by 5 bases and J by 2 bases, with 2 bases of the junction left unmatched. The CDR3 loop spans 14 amino acids. Germline values: CDR1 SGHTA, CDR2 FQGTGA. The CDR3 nucleotides read TGTGCCAGCAGCCCGGGACTAGCCACAGATACGCAGTATTTT. As protein: CASSPGLATDTQYF.

The chain recombines TRBV25-1 with TRBJ1-2; possibly TRBD1 for D (5 bases). The CDR3 length is 13 residues. Germline V gives CDR1 MGHDK, CDR2 SYGVNS. V was cut by 4 bases and J by 5 bases, with 11 bases left in between. Written as DNA, the CDR3 is TGTGCCAGCAGTGCCCAGGGTTCTTATGGCTACACCTTC. It translates to CASSAQGSYGYTF.

The chain carries TRBV6-1 and TRBJ2-5; D might be TRBD1 (5 bases). The DNA matches TRBJ2-7 better at its end, which makes the J call doubtful. The CDR3 spans 15 residues. CDR1 is MNHNS, CDR2 SASEGT, per germline. The CDR3 coding sequence is TGTGCCAGTGCCCTCCTACAGGTGAGCTCCTACGAGCAGTACTTC. This sequence encodes CASALLQVSSYEQYF.

The chain joins TRBV19 to TRBJ1-5; tentatively, D is TRBD1 (5 bases). Germline V lookup: CDR1 LNHDA, CDR2 SQIVND (reference sequence). Trimming removed 6 bases at V and 6 bases at J, with 15 bases between. The CDR3 is made up of 14 amino acids. The CDR3 protein is CASSRKQESQPQHF. CDR3 coding DNA: TGTGCCAGTAGCCGCAAACAGGAAAGTCAGCCCCAGCATTTT.

The chain joins TRBV4-3 to TRBJ2-1, with 8 positions matching TRBD2. Germline V CDR1 and CDR2: LGHNA, YSLEER. Trimming cost V 1 base and J 4 bases; bases outside gene matches: 12. The CDR3 contains 18 residues. The CDR3 DNA sequence: TGCGCCAGCAGCCAAGTTATTCGAGGCGGGGGGACATACAATGAGCAGTTCTTC. The encoded protein is CASSQVIRGGGTYNEQFF.